The following is a T cell receptor beta chain sequence with its context. Its antigen is currently not known. No clone much larger than this one lies a single base away; base qualities are absent. This sample was included in a study of beta chain features in type 1 diabetes (dated by TCRdb to 2016 to 2018). Regarding the complete study: Mean age, gender distribution, total cell number and subset yield did not differ between patients and healthy donors. Across all samples, fewer than 130 million sorted cells were examined, and cell number per subset correlated strongly with RNA yield. The study compared the TCRB repertoires of sorted circulating CD4+ T cell subsets in recently diagnosed type 1 diabetes patients with those in matched healthy donors. Regulatory and stem cell-like memory subsets were obtained from only 8 patients and about eight healthy donors, while naive and central memory subsets were obtained from all 30 or so donors. The research as a whole found: Because the HLA sub-analyses included only small numbers of individuals, any influence of HLA type on TCRB rearrangement was left unresolved. Naive, central memory and regulatory TCRB repertoires appeared more similar among patients than among healthy donors. Sequencing cDNA rather than genomic DNA could over-represent highly expressing activated cells, although activation and CD3 levels did not differ between groups. A moderate but significant shortening of TCRB CDR3 length was observed in type 1 diabetes patients in all four CD4+ subsets. Fewer insertions and more nucleotide deletions at VDJ recombination sites were observed in patients with type 1 diabetes, implying thymic rearrangement abnormalities. Shorter templates might have been favored by PCR, but patient and control samples were amplified and corrected together, so both groups would have been affected equally by any skew.

The entire isolated RNA was reverse transcribed using the High Capacity cDNA Reverse Transcription Kit, and thus expressed TCRB transcripts were sequenced. Naive, central memory and regulatory T cell samples underwent deep immunoSEQ sequencing, averaging around 4 million total reads per sample. Sorted cells were lysed in RLT buffer and RNA was extracted with DNase-treated RNeasy Micro or Mini kits, depending on cell number. Each cell subset was processed on its own to prevent cross-contamination, while patient and healthy donor samples were processed together. The immunoSEQ multiplex PCR was used to amplify TCRB sequences from cDNA, yielding 87-bp fragments that span the CDR3 region. Sequencing of the amplicons was done on the Illumina HiSeq platform. For the original study's pipeline: Synthetic template baselines were used to correct PCR bias computationally, reads within Hamming distance 2 were collapsed, and singletons that could not be merged were discarded. Reads were aligned against IMGT so that V, D and J genes, CDR3 length and insertions or deletions at six rearrangement sites could be assigned. Within each subset, clonotype counts were normalized to the number of sorted cells before true diversity and Gini coefficients were calculated with the tcR R package. The overlap coefficient, calculated on TCRB nucleotide sequences, was used to measure repertoire sharing. Out-of-frame TCRB sequences from naive cells were analyzed as a proxy for the pre-selection repertoire. Here the immuneACCESS table is served through TCRdb, limited to in-frame sequences with V and J called. Missing clones are a known gap in these copies; in checked studies unresolved V genes cover under half, and the rest lacks a known reason. V, J and clone size are those of that table, while D and trimming were read from the DNA. The sample table records about 660,000 clones; over 12% of these occur just once. 0.035% to 0.045% of the sample is in the top ten clones.

Each donor gave one peripheral blood draw, roughly 110 mL on average, collected into heparinised tubes. A BD FACSAria II was used to sort naive, central memory, regulatory and stem cell-like memory CD4+ T cells with a panel that included CD45RO, CCR7, CD25, CD127, CD95 and CD27. A purity above 95% was achieved for all sorted populations. PBMCs were separated immediately by Lymphoprep density gradient centrifugation and were stained directly, without being cultured. To minimize batch effects, samples were stained and sorted in pairs, one healthy donor with one patient per experiment. V drops 5 bases and J drops 4 bases, leaving 9 bases in between. CDR3 length: 13 amino acids, cysteine to phenylalanine. Just CDR3 DNA is preserved here, 39 bases in frame from base 1. From a lookup of the germline V gene, CDR1 and CDR2 are MNHEY and SVGAGI.

The chain joins TRBV6-5 to TRBJ1-5; the D gene remains uncertain. This clonotype was sampled from a man between 18 and 35 years old with type 1 diabetes. Sequenced: naive CD4+ T cells from blood. This specimen's cell subset or site label, per the study, means: true naive CD4+ T cells. CDR3 reads: CASSEKGNQPQHF. The DNA sequence is as follows: TGTGCCAGCAGTGAAAAAGGGAATCAGCCCCAGCATTTT.